The entry below describes one TCR beta chain. Antigen unknown. The naive CD8 fraction comprised CD45RO-negative cells positively selected for CCR7 and excluded terminally differentiated effector memory CD45RA+ cells. The entry originates in a study of shared clonotypes between healthy human individuals. Notes on the study in general: Donor clonotype sharing was expected to depend on sequencing depth.

V shed 1 base, J shed 7 bases, and the junction held 6 bases outside the gene matches. Germline CDR1 SEHNR, CDR2 FQNEAQ (reference sequence). The CDR3 covers 14 residues. The assay was run at deep level. Genomic DNA per cell subset filled all wells of several immunoSEQ plates. Using immunoSEQ multiplex PCR, the repertoire was profiled, and TCRdb retains in-frame clones only, with some absent. This repertoire shows some 2,100,000 clones, around 93% found once; its top ten account for about 1.5%. This chain connects TRBV7-9 to TRBJ1-2; 7 bases agree with TRBD1. The receptor comes from a man younger than 35 in good health. Some clones in this sample may be carry-over from other donors' samples. The material sequenced was naive CD8+ T cells from PBMCs. The CDR3 sequence is CASSLVTTGIGYTF. The CDR3 DNA reads as TGTGCCAGCAGCTTAGTGACGACAGGGATTGGCTACACCTTC.